Detailed here is one T cell receptor beta chain. Its cognate antigen is unknown. This sample is part of a study of T cell responses to AZD1222 COVID-19 vaccine. Trimming removed 7 bases from V and 4 bases from J, with 14 bases in between. The CDR3 runs to 14 residues. Germline V gives CDR1 MNHEY, CDR2 SMNVEV (reference sequence). Study results and limitations: Donors in the cohort were predominantly white British and more often female, and clonal diversity was possibly underestimated. Spike-wide vaccine-associated CD4 TCRs dominated at 160-218 and 743-854.

Clones were read by immunoSEQ multiplex PCR, and TCRdb kept only the in-frame ones, dropping some. Of 150,000 to 200,000 clones in the sample, just over 90% were seen once. The starting material was peripheral blood, obtained 28 days after the second dose of the MenACWY control vaccine. This clonotype was obtained from an adult who received the MenACWY meningococcal vaccine as a control. This chain links TRBV27 with TRBJ1-3; a weak D match, TRBD1 (5 bases). The CDR3: CASMGGDLGNTIYF. Written as DNA, the CDR3 is TGTGCCAGCATGGGGGGGGACCTAGGAAACACCATATATTTT.